A single sample gave rise to the 5 T cell receptor beta chains below, sequenced in a study of PD-1 blockade in classical Hodgkin lymphoma (dated by TCRdb to between 2020 and 2021). In the paper's terms, the time point label means: cycle 2 day 1 (C2D1) of nivolumab. All trial patients had relapsed after autologous stem cell transplantation, with cohorts A, B and C differing in prior brentuximab vedotin exposure. Library prep was done by the immunoSEQ multiplex PCR assay. TCRdb carries this immuneACCESS record with in-frame sequences only. Its versions omit some clonotypes, under half of them owing to an unresolved V gene in the studies checked, with the rest unexplained. The sample data list roughly 25,000 clones, and approximately 82% of these were observed just once. The ten largest clones add up to 11% of the sample. The sequencing here drew on peripheral blood mononuclear cells (PBMCs), taken before the second cycle of nivolumab. The receptors shown here come from a human donor with classical Hodgkin lymphoma.

Only one count was recorded for this clone. The J gene is TRBJ1-4, the V gene TRBV5-6; D unresolved. V lost 2 bases to trimming and J lost 5 bases, with 16 bases between them. Germline lookup yields CDR1 SGHDT and CDR2 YYEEEE. This CDR3 region has 16 residues. This CDR3 reads CASSFFSLTPNEKLFF. In nucleotides, the CDR3 is TGTGCCAGCAGCTTTTTCTCTCTGACCCCCAATGAAAAACTGTTTTTT.

This clone was seen once. The chain couples TRBV30 to TRBJ2-5, with a weak D call TRBD1 (5 bases). The CDR3 contains 15 residues. Trimming shortened V by 0 bases and J by 1 base, and 12 bases separated the two germline ends. From germline, CDR1 is GTSNPN and CDR2 SVGIG (reference sequence). In DNA, the CDR3 is TGTGCCTGGAGTGTCAGCCCAGGGCGCCAAGAGACCCAGTACTTC. It codes for CAWSVSPGRQETQYF. Full variable domain (outside the CDR3, taken from reference TRBV30 and TRBJ2-5): SQTIHQWPATLVQPVGSPLSLECTVEGTSNPNLYWYRQAAGRGLQLLFYSVGIGQISSEVPQNLSASRPQDRQFILSSKKLLLSDSGFYLCAWSVSPGRQETQYFGPGTRLLVL.

This clone appeared a few times. The V call is TRBV27, the J call TRBJ1-5; D possibly corresponds to TRBD1 (6 bases). Per germline, CDR1 MNHEY and CDR2 SMNVEV (reference sequence). V shed 4 bases and J shed 7 bases, with 11 bases lying between them. The CDR3 extends over 13 amino acids. The CDR3 nucleotides are TGTGCCAGCAGTTCCAGGGGAAGACAGCCCCAGCATTTT. Its translation is CASSSRGRQPQHF.

V is TRBV18 and J is TRBJ1-1; no reliable D call. This CDR3 contains 16 residues. V was clipped by 1 base and J by 1 base, with 13 bases between them. Germline CDR1 reads KGHSH; CDR2 reads LQKENI. CDR3 sequence (DNA): TGTGCCAGCTCACCACGTTTCGCTGGGAAGAACACTGAAGCTTTCTTT. This encodes CASSPRFAGKNTEAFF.

The chain couples TRBV27 to TRBJ2-1; a possible D gene is TRBD2 (6 bases). The V gene lost 7 bases and the J gene lost 9 bases, with 22 bases spanning the gap. Germline loops: CDR1 MNHEY, CDR2 SMNVEV (reference sequence). This CDR3 has 15 amino acids. CDR3 amino acids: CASTNSRLGVGEQFF. The CDR3 nucleotides read TGTGCCAGCACGAACTCGAGACTAGGGGTAGGTGAGCAGTTCTTC.